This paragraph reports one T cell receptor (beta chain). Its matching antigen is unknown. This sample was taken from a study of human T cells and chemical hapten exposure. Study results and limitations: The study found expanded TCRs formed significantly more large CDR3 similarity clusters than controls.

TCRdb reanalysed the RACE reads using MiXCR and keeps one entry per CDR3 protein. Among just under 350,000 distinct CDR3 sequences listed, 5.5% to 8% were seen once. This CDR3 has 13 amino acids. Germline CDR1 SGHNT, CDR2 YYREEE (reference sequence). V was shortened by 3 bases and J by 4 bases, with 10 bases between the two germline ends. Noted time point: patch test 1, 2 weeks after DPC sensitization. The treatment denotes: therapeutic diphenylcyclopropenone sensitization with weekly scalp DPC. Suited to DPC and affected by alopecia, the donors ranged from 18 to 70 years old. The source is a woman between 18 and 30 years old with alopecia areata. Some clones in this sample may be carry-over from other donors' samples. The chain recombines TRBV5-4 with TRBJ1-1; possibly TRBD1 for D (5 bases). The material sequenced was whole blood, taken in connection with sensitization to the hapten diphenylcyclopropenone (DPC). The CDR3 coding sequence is TGTGCCAGCAGCTGGGATGGGGGCACTGAAGCTTTCTTT. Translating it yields CASSWDGGTEAFF.